This section outlines one TCR beta chain sequence together with its context. This clone was seen at least ten times. It lacks a known antigen. No much larger clone is present one base from it, and per-base qualities are unavailable. Inclusive of the bounding cysteine and phenylalanine, the CDR3 is 13 residues long. The sequence is cut down to CDR3 DNA, 39 bases in frame from base 1. At the junction V is shortened by 2 bases and J by 3 bases, with 7 bases in between. TRB sequencing used genomic DNA with the immunoSEQ assay at survey resolution or the hsTCRB kit. In the paper's pipeline: The immunoSEQ software handled initial read processing, and the LymphoSeq R package was used for repertoire analyses. For each TRB dataset, clonality was calculated as 1 minus normalized Shannon entropy, and the Gini coefficient was computed as well. To infer phenotypes in unsorted samples, TRB sequences from sorted subsets of the recipient or donor were mapped onto the unsorted samples of the same recipient. TCRdb obtained this table from immuneACCESS and retained in-frame rearrangements with V and J assigned. These tables miss some clones; where compared with another copy, unresolved V genes account for less than half of the shortfall, and the remainder is unexplained. From that table come the V and J calls and clone size; the DNA was used to work out D and trimming. The data for this sample show 32,000 or so clones, each detected more than once. Around 2.5% of the sample is held by the ten biggest clonotypes.

On the day of marrow donation, related bone marrow donors gave peripheral blood samples. Peripheral blood and bone marrow mononuclear cells were isolated by Ficoll-Hypaque density centrifugation and were cryopreserved. The data derive from a study of T cells after posttransplantation cyclophosphamide (dated by TCRdb to the mid-2010s). Some background on the complete study: Using TRB sequencing, the study followed how the T cell repertoire reconstituted after myeloablative bone marrow transplantation in which posttransplantation cyclophosphamide served as GVHD prophylaxis. Because TRA and TRB clonality correlated tightly in 8 to 10 samples, the subsequent TCR analyses were limited to TRB only. In 3 patients, up to 3 additional blood samples taken between 2 and 5.2 years after transplant also underwent TRB sequencing, as did pretransplant blood from a handful of patients. Samples from a few dozen PTCy-treated patients and about 17 related bone marrow donors of those patients were subjected to antigen receptor sequencing. TRB sequencing was performed on blood from all 35 or so PTCy patients with 1-year posttransplant specimens. Public TRB sequences were compared against a database of over 3,500 sequences linked to responses to pathogens, tumor antigens, self-antigens and alloantigens.

The paper's findings and limits, for the study overall: Donor-recipient similarity was low at 1-2 months but increased during the first year, and donor CD8+ memory clones often dominated later blood repertoires. Across the roughly 40 patients, TRB clonality was highly associated with recipient CMV seropositivity and CMV reactivation, and diversity with PTCy was similar to that in the CNI/methotrexate controls. The TRB repertoires of T cells infiltrating skin or GI tract showed only limited overlap with the TRB repertoires of T cells in blood.

The rearrangement joined TRBV12-3 or TRBV12-4 to TRBJ1-1; TRBD1 is perhaps the D gene, given 5 matching bases. The sequence derives from a woman in her sixties in good health, CMV-negative, and a related stem cell transplant donor. The sample consisted of PBMCs. The sequence in DNA is TGTGCCAGCAGTTTACAGGGAGACACTGAAGCTTTCTTT. The encoded protein is CASSLQGDTEAFF.